The clone carrying this T cell receptor beta chain was observed a few times. This record comes from a study of blood T cell repertoires in COVID-19. Study-wide context: Sources were T cells, B-cell-depleted T cells, or PBMCs; the material itself was cDNA or gDNA.

In the original processing: Amplifying reference gene primers gave estimates of nucleated cell counts. Assay: immunoSEQ multiplex PCR; the TCRdb copy retains only in-frame clones and omits some. V and J calls and clone size come straight from that table; D and trimming were deduced from the DNA. The sample lists over 200,000 clones, about 86% occurring once. CDR3 length: 13 residues. Germline V gene sequence: CDR1 LNHDA, CDR2 SQIVND (reference sequence). V lost 11 bases to trimming and J lost 3 bases, with 14 bases between them. The source is a man older than 75 with acute or convalescent COVID-19. Material for sequencing was peripheral blood. The chain links TRBV19 to TRBJ2-1; unclear D gene. CDR3 coding DNA: TGTGCCTGTCGAGGTAGCCACTACAATGAGCAGTTCTTC. Translated, it gives CACRGSHYNEQFF.